This T cell receptor (beta chain) emerged from a study of patients and donors after allogeneic stem cell transplantation. This clonotype was counted at least ten times. TCRdb itself ran the RT-PCR reads through MiXCR, one entry per CDR3 protein. Among tens of thousands of distinct CDR3 sequences listed, roughly 15% were seen once. From germline, CDR1 is ENHRY and CDR2 SYGVKD. The CDR3 has 19 amino acids. Losses at the gene ends were 0 bases for V and 0 bases for J; bases not matched to a gene: 7. The gene calls are TRBV10-3 and TRBJ2-1; 11 positions agree with TRBD2. This receptor was obtained from a human donor who was either an allogeneic HSCT recipient or a stem cell or donor lymphocyte infusion donor (not recorded which). It is not recorded whose cells these are; they may come from a transplant donor. Sequenced input: blood, either unsorted or a sorted T cell fraction (not recorded which). The CDR3 sequence is CAISESGLADYSSYNEQFF. Written as DNA, the CDR3 is TGTGCCATCAGTGAGTCGGGACTAGCGGACTACAGCTCCTACAATGAGCAGTTCTTC.